Listed below are T cell receptor beta chains from one sample, sequenced in a study of monozygotic twins with inflammatory bowel disease. TCRdb reprocessed the 5' RACE reads and keeps a single row for each CDR3 protein, giving no DNA. The repertoire shows about 330,000 distinct CDR3 sequences; the top ten hold over 2%. Material for sequencing was blood. The receptors here all came from a human donor with ulcerative colitis or Crohn's disease, or a healthy co-twin of an affected twin (not recorded which). Each CDR3 is given with its conserved first and last residue. Fields, in order: J gene, V gene, CDR3 protein.

TRBJ1-6 TRBV20-1 CSARQGAIDSPLHF
TRBJ2-1 TRBV4-3 CASSQPKTGYNEQFF
TRBJ2-6 TRBV7-8 CASSLAARSGANVLTF
TRBJ2-7 TRBV9 CASSVGGGPFSYEQYF
TRBJ2-3 TRBV11-2 CASRTPGQSSADTQYF
TRBJ2-1 TRBV19 CASSIVNRNEQFF
TRBJ1-1 TRBV7-9 CASSSAEGGRTEAFF
TRBJ2-6 TRBV7-8 CASSLRTFDSGANVLTF
TRBJ2-5 TRBV27 CASAPVRGRETQYF
TRBJ2-2 TRBV5-1 CASSNTGGPTGELFF